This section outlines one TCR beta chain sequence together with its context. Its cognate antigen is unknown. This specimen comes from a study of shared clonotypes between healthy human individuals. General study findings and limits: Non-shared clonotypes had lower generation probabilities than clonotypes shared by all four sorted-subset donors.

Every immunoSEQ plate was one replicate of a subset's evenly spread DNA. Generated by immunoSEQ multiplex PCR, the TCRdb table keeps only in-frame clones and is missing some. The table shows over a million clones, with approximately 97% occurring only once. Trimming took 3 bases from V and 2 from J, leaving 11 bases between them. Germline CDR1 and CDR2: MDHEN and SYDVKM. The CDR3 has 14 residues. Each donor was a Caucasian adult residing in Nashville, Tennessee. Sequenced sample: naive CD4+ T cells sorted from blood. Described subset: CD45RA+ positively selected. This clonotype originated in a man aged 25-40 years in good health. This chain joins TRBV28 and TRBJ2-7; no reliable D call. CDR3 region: CASSFPDPPYEQYF. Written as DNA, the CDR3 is TGTGCCAGCAGTTTTCCGGACCCCCCCTACGAGCAGTACTTC.